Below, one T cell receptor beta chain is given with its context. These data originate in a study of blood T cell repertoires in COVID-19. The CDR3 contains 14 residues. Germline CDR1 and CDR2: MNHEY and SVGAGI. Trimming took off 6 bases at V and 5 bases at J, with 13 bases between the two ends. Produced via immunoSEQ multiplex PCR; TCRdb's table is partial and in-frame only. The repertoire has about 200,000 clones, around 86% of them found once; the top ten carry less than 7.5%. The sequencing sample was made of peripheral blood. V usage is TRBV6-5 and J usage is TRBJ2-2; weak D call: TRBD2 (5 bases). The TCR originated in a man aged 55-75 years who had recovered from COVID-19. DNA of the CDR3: TGTGCCAGCAGGAGAGTCCGGGAAACCGGGGAGCTGTTTTTT. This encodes CASRRVRETGELFF.